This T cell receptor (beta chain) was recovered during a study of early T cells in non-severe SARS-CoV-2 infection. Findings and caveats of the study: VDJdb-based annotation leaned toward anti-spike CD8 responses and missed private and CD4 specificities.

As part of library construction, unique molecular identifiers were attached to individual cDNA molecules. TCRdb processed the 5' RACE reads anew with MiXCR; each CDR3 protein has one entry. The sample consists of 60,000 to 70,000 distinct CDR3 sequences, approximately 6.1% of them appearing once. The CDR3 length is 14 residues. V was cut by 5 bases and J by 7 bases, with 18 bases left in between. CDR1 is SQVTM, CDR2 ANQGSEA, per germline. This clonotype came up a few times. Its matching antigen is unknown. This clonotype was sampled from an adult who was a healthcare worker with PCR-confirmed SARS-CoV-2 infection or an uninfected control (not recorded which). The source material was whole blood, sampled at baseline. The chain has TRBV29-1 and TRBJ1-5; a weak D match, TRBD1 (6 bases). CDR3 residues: CSVLSGDPTQPQHF. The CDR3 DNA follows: TGCAGCGTTTTATCAGGGGACCCCACCCAGCCCCAGCATTTT. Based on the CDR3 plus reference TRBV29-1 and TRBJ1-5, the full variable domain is SAVISQKPSRDICQRGTSLTIQCQVDSQVTMMFWYRQQPGQSLTLIATANQGSEATYESGFVIDKFPISRPNLTFSTLTVSNMSPEDSSIYLCSVLSGDPTQPQHFGDGTRLSIL.